The TCR beta chain under discussion was sequenced for a study of T cell responses to AZD1222 COVID-19 vaccine. Points from the study as a whole: White British ancestry dominated among donors, who included more females, and clonal diversity was possibly underestimated. Spike-specific TCR repertoires showed rising breadth and depth after two AZD1222 doses. Vaccine-associated CD4 TCRs spanned spike, dominant at 160-218 and 743-854. No repertoire was sampled before or during the peak T cell response, only after it.

Notes on this clone: What it binds is unknown.

In germline, CDR1 is SGHTA, CDR2 FQGNSA. Trimming at V came to 3 bases and at J to 9 bases, leaving 11 bases not matched to a gene. The CDR3 contains 17 residues. Clones were read by immunoSEQ multiplex PCR, and TCRdb kept only the in-frame ones, dropping some. The repertoire includes 100,000 to 150,000 clones, over 90% of them detected once, and 5% to 5.5% sits in the top ten. The chain carries TRBV7-2 and TRBJ1-6, with 10 bases identical to TRBD1. The source material was peripheral blood, sampled on day 0 of AZD1222 vaccination. This TCR came from an adult in good health. CDR3 amino acids: CASSFLGQGQLGSPLHF. CDR3 in DNA: TGTGCCAGCAGCTTCCTGGGACAGGGGCAGTTGGGTTCACCCCTCCACTTT.